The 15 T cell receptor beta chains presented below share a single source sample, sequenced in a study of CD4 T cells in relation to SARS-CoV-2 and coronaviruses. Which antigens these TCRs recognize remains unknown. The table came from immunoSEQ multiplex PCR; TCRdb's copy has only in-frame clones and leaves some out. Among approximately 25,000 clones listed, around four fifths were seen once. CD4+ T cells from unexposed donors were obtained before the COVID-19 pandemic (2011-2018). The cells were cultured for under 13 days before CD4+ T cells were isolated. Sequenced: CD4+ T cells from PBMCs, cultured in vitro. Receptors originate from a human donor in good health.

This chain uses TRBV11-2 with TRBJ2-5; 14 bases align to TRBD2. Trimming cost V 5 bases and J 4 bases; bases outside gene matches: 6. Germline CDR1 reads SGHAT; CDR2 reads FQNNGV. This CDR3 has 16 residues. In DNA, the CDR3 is TGTGCCAGCAGCACCGGACTAGCGGGAGGTTTAGAGACCCAGTACTTC. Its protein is CASSTGLAGGLETQYF.

CDR3 coding DNA: TGTGCCAGCACCTCGTGGACCCCCACTCTAAGGGGAGGGGATAGCAATCAGCCCCAGCATTTT. It encodes CASTSWTPTLRGGDSNQPQHF. The rearrangement joins TRBV21-1 to TRBJ1-5. TRBV21-1 is marked as a pseudogene. CDR3 length: 21 residues.

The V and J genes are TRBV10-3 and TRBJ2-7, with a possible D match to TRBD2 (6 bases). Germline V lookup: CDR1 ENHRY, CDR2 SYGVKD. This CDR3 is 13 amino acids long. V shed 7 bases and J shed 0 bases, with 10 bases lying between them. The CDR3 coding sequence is TGTGCCATCAACGGCGGGGCCTCCTACGAGCAGTACTTC. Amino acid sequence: CAINGGASYEQYF.

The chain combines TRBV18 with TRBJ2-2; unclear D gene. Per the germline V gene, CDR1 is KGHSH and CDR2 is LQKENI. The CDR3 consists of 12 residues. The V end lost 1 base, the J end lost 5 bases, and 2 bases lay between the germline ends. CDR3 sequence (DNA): TGTGCCAGCTCACCACTAACCGGGGAGCTGTTTTTT. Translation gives CASSPLTGELFF.

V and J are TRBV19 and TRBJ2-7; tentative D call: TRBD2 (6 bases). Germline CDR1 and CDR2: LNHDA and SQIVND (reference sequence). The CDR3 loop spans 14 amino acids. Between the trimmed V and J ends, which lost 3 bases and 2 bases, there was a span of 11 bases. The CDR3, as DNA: TGTGCCAGTAGTATCCTGGGGACTCCCTACGAGCAGTACTTC. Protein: CASSILGTPYEQYF.

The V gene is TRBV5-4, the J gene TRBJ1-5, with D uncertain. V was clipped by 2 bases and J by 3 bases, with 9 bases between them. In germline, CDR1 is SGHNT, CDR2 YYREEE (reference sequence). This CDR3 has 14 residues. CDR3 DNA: TGTGCCAGCAGCTTAGCGCCGTCCAATCAGCCCCAGCATTTT. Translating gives CASSLAPSNQPQHF.

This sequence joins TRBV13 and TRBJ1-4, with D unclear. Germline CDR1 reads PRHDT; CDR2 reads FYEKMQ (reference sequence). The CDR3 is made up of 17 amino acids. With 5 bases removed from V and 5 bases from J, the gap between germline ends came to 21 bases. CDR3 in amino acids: CASSIGRTAWVNEKLFF. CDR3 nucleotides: TGTGCCAGCAGCATTGGGCGGACGGCTTGGGTAAATGAAAAACTGTTTTTT.

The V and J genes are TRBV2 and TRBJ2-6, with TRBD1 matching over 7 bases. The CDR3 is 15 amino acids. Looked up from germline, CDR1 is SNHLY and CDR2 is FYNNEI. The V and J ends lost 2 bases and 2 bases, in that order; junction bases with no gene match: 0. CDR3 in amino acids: CASSERGPGANVLTF. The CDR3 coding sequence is TGTGCCAGCAGTGAAAGGGGGCCTGGGGCCAACGTCCTGACTTTC.

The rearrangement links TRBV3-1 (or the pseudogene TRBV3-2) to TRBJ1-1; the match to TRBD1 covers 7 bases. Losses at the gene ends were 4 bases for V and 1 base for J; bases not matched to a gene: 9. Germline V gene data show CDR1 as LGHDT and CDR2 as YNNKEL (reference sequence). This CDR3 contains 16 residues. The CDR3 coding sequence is TGTGCCAGCAGCCCCAAAAGGGGACAGTGGAACACTGAAGCTTTCTTT. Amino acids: CASSPKRGQWNTEAFF.

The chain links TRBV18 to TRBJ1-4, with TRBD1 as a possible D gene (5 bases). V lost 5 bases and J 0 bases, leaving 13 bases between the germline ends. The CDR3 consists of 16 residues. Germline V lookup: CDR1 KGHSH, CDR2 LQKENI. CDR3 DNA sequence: TGTGCCAGCTCAAAAGACAGAATTGCAACTAATGAAAAACTGTTTTTT. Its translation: CASSKDRIATNEKLFF. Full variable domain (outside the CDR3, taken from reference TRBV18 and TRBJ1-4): NAGVMQNPRHLVRRRGQEARLRCSPMKGHSHVYWYRQLPEEGLKFMVYLQKENIIDESGMPKERFSAEFPKEGPSILRIQQVVRGDSAAYFCASSKDRIATNEKLFFGSGTQLSVL.

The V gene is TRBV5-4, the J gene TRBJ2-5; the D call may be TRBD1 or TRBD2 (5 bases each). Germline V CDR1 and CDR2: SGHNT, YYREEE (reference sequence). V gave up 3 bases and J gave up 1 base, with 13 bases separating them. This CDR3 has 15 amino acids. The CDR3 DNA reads TGTGCCAGCAGCTCGGGGACCGACATCCAAGAGACCCAGTACTTC. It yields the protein CASSSGTDIQETQYF.

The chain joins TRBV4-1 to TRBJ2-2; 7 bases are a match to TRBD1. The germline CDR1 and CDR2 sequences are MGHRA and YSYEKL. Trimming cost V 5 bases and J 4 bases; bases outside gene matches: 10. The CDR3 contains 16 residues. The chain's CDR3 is CASSGAGTAVTGELFF. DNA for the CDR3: TGCGCCAGCAGCGGAGCCGGGACAGCAGTCACCGGGGAGCTGTTTTTT.

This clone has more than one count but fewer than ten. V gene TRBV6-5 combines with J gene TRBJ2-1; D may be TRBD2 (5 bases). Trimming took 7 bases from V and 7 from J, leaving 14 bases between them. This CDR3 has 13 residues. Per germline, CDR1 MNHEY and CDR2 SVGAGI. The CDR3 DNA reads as TGTGCCAGCACCGACGGGGTACCTAATGAGCAGTTCTTC. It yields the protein CASTDGVPNEQFF.

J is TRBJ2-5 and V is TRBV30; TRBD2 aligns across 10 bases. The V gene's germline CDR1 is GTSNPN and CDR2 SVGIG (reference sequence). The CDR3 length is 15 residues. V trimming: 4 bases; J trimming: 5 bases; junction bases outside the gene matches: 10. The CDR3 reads CAWKASGRIKETQYF. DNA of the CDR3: TGTGCCTGGAAAGCTAGCGGGAGAATAAAGGAGACCCAGTACTTC.

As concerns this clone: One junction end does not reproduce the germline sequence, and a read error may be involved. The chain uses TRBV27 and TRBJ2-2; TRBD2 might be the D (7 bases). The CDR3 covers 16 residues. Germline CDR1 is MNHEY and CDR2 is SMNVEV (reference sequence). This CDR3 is CANSARGAANTGELFF. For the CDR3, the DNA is TGTGCCAACAGTGCTCGGGGGGCGGCGAACACCGGGGAGCTGTTTTTT.